The entry below gives a single TCR beta chain sequence along with its context. Its antigen is still unknown. This entry belongs to a study of T cells in narcolepsy. General study findings and limits: HCRT-specific and TRIB2-specific autoreactive clonotypes appeared among same-patient CSF and blood CD4+ clonotypes.

V lost 3 bases to trimming and J lost 2 bases, with 13 bases between them. Germline lookup yields CDR1 LNHDA and CDR2 SQIVND (reference sequence). CDR3 length equals 15 residues. The assay was immunoSEQ multiplex PCR, and TCRdb's table has in-frame clones only and misses some. This sample carries 25,000 to 40,000 clones, 75% to 90% of them seen once, and the ten largest clones take 1% to 1.5%. The chain links TRBV19 to TRBJ2-5, with D tentatively TRBD1 (6 bases). The receptor comes from a human donor with narcolepsy. Sequencing was performed on CD45RA- memory CD4+ T cells from PBMCs. CDR3 loop: CASSIQGTLQETQYF. In DNA, the CDR3 is TGTGCCAGTAGTATTCAGGGGACACTTCAAGAGACCCAGTACTTC.